This T cell receptor beta chain was recorded in a study of control samples from healthy donors and cancer patients. TCRdb's copy holds only in-frame clones and misses some; the assay was immunoSEQ multiplex PCR. This repertoire shows some 250,000 clones, about four fifths found once; its top ten account for approximately 12%. V lost 0 bases and J 3 bases, leaving 10 bases between the germline ends. The CDR3 length is 14 residues. Germline V gene data show CDR1 as SGHKS and CDR2 as YYEKEE (reference sequence). The receptor was derived from a woman aged 55 to 70 with lung cancer. Sequenced sample: PBMCs. This chain uses TRBV5-5 with TRBJ2-7; D unclear. The CDR3 spells CASSLDPAVYEQYF. The CDR3 nucleotides read TGTGCCAGCAGCTTGGACCCCGCGGTCTACGAGCAGTACTTC.